These 18 T cell receptor beta chains were sequenced from one sample in a study of T cells in Graves' hyperthyroidism and ophthalmopathy. TCR beta CDR3 regions were amplified from RNA transcripts. The TCR CDR3 first-round RT-PCR relied on the HTBI primer set. TCRdb used MiXCR to reprocess the multiplex PCR reads, holding one entry per CDR3 protein. The sample has hundreds of thousands of distinct CDR3 sequences; under 15% are singletons. The sample taken for sequencing was blood. These receptors were collected from a woman younger than 35 with Graves' hyperthyroidism.

This clonotype was seen a handful of times. The gene calls are TRBV15 and TRBJ1-1, with D perhaps TRBD1 (6 bases). With 3 bases removed from V and 1 base from J, the gap between germline ends came to 12 bases. CDR3 length: 15 residues. Germline V gene data show CDR1 as LNHNV and CDR2 as YYDKDF (reference sequence). The CDR3 region has the DNA TGTGCCACCAGCAGGGAGGGACACCAGAACACTGAAGCTTTCTTT. Its translation: CATSREGHQNTEAFF.

This clonotype occurred a few times. V and J are TRBV5-1 and TRBJ2-3, with 8 bases fitting TRBD2. Trimming took 5 bases from V and 2 from J; bases not matched to a gene: 4. Per the germline V gene, CDR1 is SGHRS and CDR2 is YFSETQ. This CDR3 contains 14 residues. In nucleotides, the CDR3 is TGCGCCAGCAGAAGCGGGGGTAACACAGATACGCAGTATTTT. Encoded protein: CASRSGGNTDTQYF.

In the case of this clonotype: This sequence may be a read error, since a much larger clone differs from it by one base. The gene calls are TRBV3-1 and TRBJ2-3, with 9 bases that match TRBD2. Germline-derived CDR1 and CDR2 are LGHDT and YNNKEL (reference sequence). CDR3 length: 18 residues. The CDR3: CASNQSFMVLAGKDTQYF. The CDR3 bases are TGTGCCAGCAACCAAAGTTTTATGGTGCTAGCGGGGAAGGATACGCAGTATTTT.

This clonotype was observed at least ten times. The rearrangement joins TRBV4-1 to TRBJ2-2; D not certain. Trimming shortened V by 6 bases and J by 6 bases, and 11 bases separated the two germline ends. The length of the CDR3 is 13 residues. CDR1 and CDR2 from the germline V gene are MGHRA and YSYEKL. The CDR3 loop is CASSTVPAGELFF. The CDR3 DNA reads TGCGCCAGCAGTACTGTTCCGGCCGGGGAGCTGTTTTTT.

At least ten counts were recorded for this clonotype. The gene calls are TRBV3-1 and TRBJ1-2; 10 nucleotides align to TRBD1. The CDR3 has 15 residues. Germline values: CDR1 LGHDT, CDR2 YNNKEL (reference sequence). The ends lost 4 bases at V and 6 bases at J; junction bases unmatched: 8. The CDR3 reads CASSPMGQGLHGYTF. The CDR3 DNA sequence: TGTGCCAGCAGCCCTATGGGACAGGGGCTGCATGGCTACACCTTC.

This clonotype was seen ten or more times. The CDR3 DNA sequence: TGTGCCTCCGTCAGGGGTAACTATGGCTACACCTTC. Encoded protein: CASVRGNYGYTF. This chain uses TRBV30 with TRBJ1-2, with a weak D call TRBD1 (6 bases). Germline V gene lookup returns CDR1 GTSNPN and CDR2 SVGIG (reference sequence). The V gene lost 7 bases and the J gene lost 1 base, with 10 bases spanning the gap. CDR3 length: 12 amino acids.

This clonotype showed up many times. The rearrangement links TRBV3-1 to TRBJ1-2, with 10 positions matching TRBD1. J lost 5 bases, V lost 3 bases, and 3 bases had no gene match. This CDR3 spans 14 amino acids. Germline-derived CDR1 and CDR2 are LGHDT and YNNKEL (reference sequence). In DNA, the CDR3 is TGTGCCAGCAGCCAGGGACAGGGGATTTATGGCTACACCTTC. The encoded protein is CASSQGQGIYGYTF.

As concerns this clonotype: This CDR3 fails to terminate in the conserved phenylalanine or tryptophan, so it likely reflects a read error. This chain links TRBV7-9 with TRBJ1-2; 8 bases are shared with TRBD1. Per germline, CDR1 SEHNR and CDR2 FQNEAQ (reference sequence). The CDR3 length is 13 residues. V shed 4 bases, J shed 7 bases, and the junction held 5 bases outside the gene matches. The chain's CDR3 is CASSSSGTGGYTL. DNA for the CDR3: TGTGCCAGCAGCTCGTCCGGGACAGGTGGCTACACCCTC.

This clonotype was seen repeatedly, ten times or more. The chain uses TRBV12-3 or TRBV12-4 and TRBJ2-2, with D perhaps TRBD2 (5 bases). V lost 6 bases and J 6 bases, leaving 11 bases between the germline ends. This CDR3 comprises 13 residues. CDR3 loop: CASSTREAGELFF. The CDR3 DNA reads TGTGCCAGCAGCACTAGAGAGGCCGGGGAGCTGTTTTTT.

To note about this clonotype: This sequence may be a read error, since a much larger clone differs from it by one base. This chain joins TRBV12-3 or TRBV12-4 and TRBJ1-5; 7 bases are shared with TRBD1. This CDR3 has 14 residues. The DNA of the CDR3 is TGTTCCAGCAGTTTTGACAGGGATAATCAGCCCCAGCATTTT. It yields the protein CSSSFDRDNQPQHF.

The V and J genes are TRBV20-1 and TRBJ2-7, with a tentative D call TRBD1 (6 bases). The V gene's germline CDR1 is DFQATT and CDR2 SNEGSKA (reference sequence). The CDR3 totals 15 residues. CDR3 region: CSGTTGDTSSYEQYF. The CDR3 nucleotides are TGCAGCGGCACAACTGGGGACACCAGCTCCTACGAGCAGTACTTC.

The table lists this clonotype with a few counts. The genes are TRBV20-1 and TRBJ2-1, with 16 bases matching TRBD2. Germline CDR1 and CDR2: DFQATT and SNEGSKA (reference sequence). J gave up 9 bases and V 6 bases, and 5 bases lay outside the gene matches. This CDR3 is 14 amino acids long. Here the CDR3 reads CSAPGLAGGGEQFF. CDR3 nucleotides: TGCAGTGCCCCGGGACTAGCGGGAGGGGGTGAGCAGTTCTTC.

This clonotype was observed many times. The chain employs TRBV9 and TRBJ2-7; D gene unclear. This CDR3 contains 14 residues. V was clipped by 0 bases and J by 8 bases, with 15 bases between them. From germline, CDR1 is SGDLS and CDR2 YYNGEE. The CDR3 DNA is TGTGCCAGCAGCGTAGGGGTATACTCTGACAAGCAGTACTTC. It translates to CASSVGVYSDKQYF.

There are a few counts of this clonotype. The V and J genes are TRBV3-1 and TRBJ1-1, with 9 positions matching TRBD1. The V segment lost 8 bases and the J segment 5 bases; nucleotides outside the gene matches: 9. Germline loops: CDR1 LGHDT, CDR2 YNNKEL (reference sequence). The CDR3 covers 14 residues. The CDR3 nucleotides are TGTGCCAGCGGCTACGACAGGGGGAGGACTGAAGCTTTCTTT. It encodes CASGYDRGRTEAFF.

This clonotype was observed many times. The V and J genes are TRBV24-1 and TRBJ2-1; TRBD2 is a possible D gene (6 bases). Deletions cut 4 bases from V and 5 bases from J, with 14 bases between. This CDR3 has 15 amino acids. Germline-derived CDR1 and CDR2 are KGHDR and SFDVKD. CDR3 DNA sequence: TGTGCCACCAGTGACCCTAATACGGGGGACAATGAGCAGTTCTTC. It codes for CATSDPNTGDNEQFF.

A word on this clonotype: One end of the junction is discordant with germline, which a read error may explain. The chain recombines TRBV7-8 with TRBJ1-6; a possible D gene is TRBD1 (5 bases). The CDR3 has 15 amino acids. The germline V gene has CDR1 SGHVS and CDR2 FQNEAQ. CDR3 residues: CAGSPVGEGNSPLHF. The DNA of the CDR3 is TGTGCCGGCAGCCCCGTCGGGGAGGGGAATTCACCCCTCCACTTT.

The rearrangement joins TRBV12-3 or TRBV12-4 to TRBJ2-1; D ambiguous. V was trimmed by 4 bases and J by 8 bases, leaving 21 bases between them. The CDR3 loop spans 16 amino acids. CDR3 nucleotide sequence: TGTGCCAGCAGTTCAATCGGCCGAGGTTTTTACCATGAGCAGTTCTTC. The encoded protein is CASSSIGRGFYHEQFF.

This clonotype has at least ten counts. This sequence joins TRBV10-3 and TRBJ2-7, with D unclear. There are 12 residues in the CDR3. The germline V and J ends were trimmed by 3 bases and 7 bases, with 10 bases remaining between them. In germline, CDR1 is ENHRY, CDR2 SYGVKD. CDR3 bases: TGTGCCATCAGTGAAAGGCAGCCAGAGCAGTACTTC. It is translated as CAISERQPEQYF.